The 26 T cell receptor beta chains given below trace back to one sample, sequenced in a study of T cell repertoires in cytomegalovirus infection. Their specific antigens are unknown. In TCRdb, the reads were re-called with MiXCR into one record per CDR3 protein. This repertoire shows about 830,000 distinct CDR3 sequences, approximately 30% found once; its top ten account for roughly 12%. This specimen consisted of cultured CD8+ T cells from PBMCs, obtained from culture after CMV antigen stimulation. The source of these receptors is a human donor in good health (CMV status not recorded). Some clones in this sample may be carry-over from other donors' samples.

The V call is TRBV7-9, the J call TRBJ2-3; perhaps TRBD2 as D (5 bases). The CDR3 contains 14 residues. Trimming removed 5 bases from V and 3 bases from J, with 12 bases in between. CDR1 SEHNR and CDR2 FQNEAQ come from the germline V gene (reference sequence). The CDR3 region has the DNA TGTGCCAGCAGCCCCCAGGCGGGTACAGATACGCAGTATTTT. Translation gives CASSPQAGTDTQYF.

With regard to this clonotype: The junction differs from germline at one of its ends, possibly a read error. CDR3 sequence (DNA): TGTGCTAGTGGACCCGGACTCAGTGGCCACACCTTC. The encoded protein is CASGPGLSGHTF. The chain uses TRBV12-5 and TRBJ1-2, with D unclear. This CDR3 is 12 amino acids long. CDR1 is LGHNT and CDR2 is FRNRAP in the germline V gene.

The rearrangement uses TRBV10-3 and TRBJ2-7, with 10 nucleotides matching TRBD2. After removal of 5 bases from V and 2 bases from J, the junction contained 3 bases not matched to a gene. Germline CDR1 reads ENHRY; CDR2 reads SYGVKD. CDR3 length equals 14 residues. CDR3 sequence: CAISTTSGAYEQYF. CDR3 nucleotide sequence: TGTGCCATCAGTACAACTAGCGGGGCCTACGAGCAGTACTTC.

J is TRBJ2-7 and V is TRBV20-1, with TRBD1 matching over 9 bases. Germline loops: CDR1 DFQATT, CDR2 SNEGSKA (reference sequence). This CDR3 spans 12 amino acids. Unmatched junction bases numbered 3, after V lost 5 bases and J lost 4 bases. As DNA, the CDR3 is TGCAGTGCTGTGGACAGGGGTTACGAGCAGTACTTC. This encodes CSAVDRGYEQYF.

J is TRBJ2-2 and V is TRBV7-8; 11 nucleotides match TRBD1. The length of the CDR3 is 16 residues. The germline gives CDR1 SGHVS, CDR2 FQNEAQ. With V trimmed by 4 bases and J by 4 bases, 5 bases remained unmatched. The CDR3 region is CASSSGGQGGTGELFF. The CDR3 DNA is TGTGCCAGCAGCTCCGGGGGACAGGGGGGCACCGGGGAGCTGTTTTTT.

The CDR3, as DNA: TGTGCCAGCAGCTTAGATCCAGGGGGCCTTCTCTATGGCTACACCTTC. Its translation is CASSLDPGGLLYGYTF. The V and J genes are TRBV7-9 and TRBJ1-2; 8 bases align to TRBD1. The CDR3 sequence is 16 residues long. Trimming cost V 1 base and J 4 bases; bases outside gene matches: 8. CDR1 and CDR2 (germline): SEHNR, FQNEAQ (reference sequence). The full variable domain, in which reference TRBV7-9 and TRBJ1-2 provide the parts outside the CDR3, is DTGVSQNPRHKITKRGQNVTFRCDPISEHNRLYWYRQTLGQGPEFLTYFQNEAQLEKSRLLSDRFSAERPKGSFSTLEIQRTEQGDSAMYLCASSLDPGGLLYGYTFGSGTRLTVV.

This clonotype has only a few counts. V usage is TRBV7-9 and J usage is TRBJ2-3; perhaps TRBD2 as D (5 bases). This CDR3 contains 15 residues. Germline V lookup: CDR1 SEHNR, CDR2 FQNEAQ (reference sequence). Trimming removed 7 bases at V and 1 base at J, with 15 bases between. The CDR3: CASNLDVRGTDTQYF. In DNA, the CDR3 is TGTGCCAGCAACCTGGACGTGCGGGGCACAGATACGCAGTATTTT.

This chain joins TRBV4-1 and TRBJ2-1; tentative D call: TRBD1 (8 bases). Germline V gene sequence: CDR1 MGHRA, CDR2 YSYEKL. This CDR3 region has 15 residues. Trimming left V 4 bases short and J 5 bases short, with 15 bases between. The CDR3 DNA sequence: TGCGCCAGCAGCCTCCGACAGGGGAGGGACAATGAGCAGTTCTTC. Its translation is CASSLRQGRDNEQFF.

This clonotype occurred a few times. J is TRBJ2-1 and V is TRBV7-9, with D possibly matching TRBD1 (5 bases). Germline-derived CDR1 and CDR2 are SEHNR and FQNEAQ (reference sequence). This CDR3 comprises 15 residues. V lost 5 bases to trimming and J lost 5 bases, with 16 bases between them. CDR3 residues: CASSDTGPQDNEQFF. For the CDR3, the DNA is TGTGCCAGCAGCGATACAGGTCCCCAGGACAATGAGCAGTTCTTC. Full variable domain (outside the CDR3, taken from reference TRBV7-9 and TRBJ2-1): DTGVSQNPRHKITKRGQNVTFRCDPISEHNRLYWYRQTLGQGPEFLTYFQNEAQLEKSRLLSDRFSAERPKGSFSTLEIQRTEQGDSAMYLCASSDTGPQDNEQFFGPGTRLTVL.

This clonotype was detected a few times. The gene calls are TRBV14 and TRBJ2-2; weak D call: TRBD1 (6 bases). Per the germline V gene, CDR1 is SGHDN and CDR2 is FVKESK. Trimming stripped 1 base from V and 1 base from J, with 28 bases between. The CDR3 extends over 22 amino acids. The CDR3 DNA follows: TGTGCCAGCAGCCAAGGGAGGTGGGGACACCCAAGGTCACACGAGAACACCGGGGAGCTGTTTTTT. Amino acids: CASSQGRWGHPRSHENTGELFF. Variable domain in full (rest from reference TRBV14 and TRBJ2-2): EAGVTQFPSHSVIEKGQTVTLRCDPISGHDNLYWYRRVMGKEIKFLLHFVKESKQDESGMPNNRFLAERTGGTYSTLKVQPAELEDSGVYFCASSQGRWGHPRSHENTGELFFGEGSRLTVL.

This clonotype was seen a few times. The rearrangement links TRBV7-9 to TRBJ1-1; D is possibly TRBD1 (5 bases). With 5 bases removed from V and 6 bases from J, the gap between germline ends came to 16 bases. CDR3 length: 14 amino acids. Germline values: CDR1 SEHNR, CDR2 FQNEAQ (reference sequence). The CDR3 nucleotides are TGTGCCAGCAGCCTGGGAGGGGCCAGGGCTGAAGCTTTCTTT. Encoded protein: CASSLGGARAEAFF.

This clonotype was seen at least ten times. V usage is TRBV6-1 and J usage is TRBJ1-1; D ambiguous. V was shortened by 7 bases and J by 1 base, with 10 bases between the two germline ends. Germline V gives CDR1 MNHNS, CDR2 SASEGT. The CDR3 runs 13 residues. The CDR3 bases are TGTGCCAGCACCCGGGGAGGGAACACTGAAGCTTTCTTT. Its translation: CASTRGGNTEAFF.

This chain connects TRBV7-8 to TRBJ2-3, with D uncertain. Trimming pared 5 bases from V and 2 bases from J, leaving 14 bases between. The V gene's germline CDR1 is SGHVS and CDR2 FQNEAQ. The CDR3 runs to 15 residues. The CDR3 region has the DNA TGTGCCAGCAGCACCCGACATGGGTCCACAGATACGCAGTATTTT. Translated, it gives CASSTRHGSTDTQYF. The entire variable domain, with the rest obtained from reference TRBV7-8 and TRBJ2-3, is as follows: GAGVSQSPRYKVAKRGQDVALRCDPISGHVSLFWYQQALGQGPEFLTYFQNEAQLDKSGLPSDRFFAERPEGSVSTLKIQRTQQEDSAVYLCASSTRHGSTDTQYFGPGTRLTVL.

This clonotype was detected only a few times. The chain uses TRBV7-2 and TRBJ2-1; a weak D match, TRBD2 (6 bases). This CDR3 has 15 residues. Trimming cost V 5 bases and J 3 bases, with 14 bases left between them. The V gene's germline CDR1 is SGHTA and CDR2 FQGNSA. CDR3 loop: CASSPSVADYNEQFF. The DNA for the CDR3 is TGTGCCAGCAGCCCCTCGGTAGCGGACTACAATGAGCAGTTCTTC.

Ten or more counts support this clonotype. The gene calls are TRBV7-2 and TRBJ1-1; TRBD1 is a possible D gene (5 bases). Germline-derived CDR1 and CDR2 are SGHTA and FQGNSA. The CDR3 sequence is 14 residues long. The germline V and J ends were trimmed by 5 bases and 1 base, with 11 bases remaining between them. The CDR3 nucleotides read TGTGCCAGCAGCCCACAGGTGTCGAACACTGAAGCTTTCTTT. Amino acids: CASSPQVSNTEAFF.

The gene calls are TRBV10-3 and TRBJ1-6; D is perhaps TRBD1 (5 bases). V gave up 3 bases and J gave up 10 bases, with 22 bases separating them. The germline V gene has CDR1 ENHRY and CDR2 SYGVKD. The CDR3 contains 17 residues. The CDR3 DNA reads TGTGCCATCAGTGACCCCGAACGGGACGGGGGGATCTCACCCCTCCACTTT. It specifies CAISDPERDGGISPLHF.

V gene TRBV6-5 combines with J gene TRBJ1-2, with D unclear. CDR1 is MNHEY and CDR2 is SVGAGI in the germline V gene. The CDR3 consists of 13 residues. V lost 7 bases and J 3 bases, leaving 12 bases between the germline ends. The chain's CDR3 is CASKYADDYGYTF. The CDR3 DNA follows: TGTGCCAGCAAATATGCCGATGACTATGGCTACACCTTC.

This clonotype was detected once. The J gene is TRBJ2-1, the V gene TRBV10-2, with TRBD1 matching 10 bases. CDR1 and CDR2 (germline): WSHSY, SAAADI. This CDR3 has 16 amino acids. J was trimmed by 5 bases and V by 3 bases; bases with no gene match: 7. The DNA for the CDR3 is TGCGCCAGCAGTGACTGGGACAGGGGCCTCCACAATGAGCAGTTCTTC. Translating gives CASSDWDRGLHNEQFF.

This clonotype has at least ten counts. The chain uses TRBV27 and TRBJ1-1; D uncertain. V lost 1 base to trimming and J lost 1 base, with 4 bases between them. This CDR3 has 13 amino acids. Germline V gene lookup returns CDR1 MNHEY and CDR2 SMNVEV (reference sequence). The CDR3 DNA sequence: TGTGCCAGCAGTTTATTCCGGAACACTGAAGCTTTCTTT. It encodes CASSLFRNTEAFF.

CDR3 loop: CASSPHATFLVDEQYV. The CDR3 nucleotides read TGTGCCAGCTCACCACACGCGACTTTCTTGGTCGACGAGCAGTACGTC. The chain links TRBV18 to TRBJ2-7; D uncertain. This CDR3 is 16 amino acids long. CDR1 KGHSH and CDR2 LQKENI come from the germline V gene. Trimming took off 1 base at V and 5 bases at J, with 18 bases between the two ends.

This clonotype was seen only a few times. The rearrangement uses TRBV7-8 and TRBJ1-6; 10 bases line up with TRBD1. CDR1 and CDR2 from the germline V gene are SGHVS and FQNEAQ. The CDR3 sequence is 15 residues long. Trimming removed 6 bases from V and 11 bases from J; junction bases left unmatched: 10. This chain's CDR3 is CASSQRTGGSAPLHF. Written as DNA, the CDR3 is TGTGCCAGCAGTCAGAGGACAGGGGGATCGGCACCCCTCCACTTT.

V and J are TRBV10-3 and TRBJ2-2; no clear D gene. Germline V gene sequence: CDR1 ENHRY, CDR2 SYGVKD. V was cut by 7 bases and J by 5 bases, with 11 bases left in between. The CDR3 loop spans 13 amino acids. CDR3 nucleotides: TGTGCCATCAACCCGCGGAGTACCGGGGAGCTGTTTTTT. It yields the protein CAINPRSTGELFF.

This clonotype was counted only a few times. This chain connects TRBV15 to TRBJ2-1, with D perhaps given as TRBD1 or TRBD2 (5 bases each). CDR1 LNHNV and CDR2 YYDKDF come from the germline V gene (reference sequence). The CDR3 has 15 residues. V dropped 0 bases and J dropped 5 bases, with 11 bases sitting between them. The CDR3 bases are TGTGCCACCAGCAGAGATCGGGACCTCGACAATGAGCAGTTCTTC. Translating gives CATSRDRDLDNEQFF.

This clonotype was detected ten times or more. The chain carries TRBV7-2 and TRBJ2-7; 7 positions match TRBD1. Per the germline V gene, CDR1 is SGHTA and CDR2 is FQGNSA. CDR3 length: 14 amino acids. J was trimmed by 4 bases and V by 5 bases; bases with no gene match: 8. CDR3 bases: TGTGCCAGCAGCGACCCGGGACAGTCTTACGAGCAGTACTTC. It yields the protein CASSDPGQSYEQYF.

The V call is TRBV27, the J call TRBJ1-2, with a weak D call TRBD1 (5 bases). Germline values: CDR1 MNHEY, CDR2 SMNVEV (reference sequence). Trimming shortened V by 7 bases and J by 8 bases, and 14 bases separated the two germline ends. The length of the CDR3 is 12 residues. CDR3 nucleotide sequence: TGTGCCAGCACCTCTGGGGGTCGCGGCTACACCTTC. This encodes CASTSGGRGYTF.

The chain has TRBV15 and TRBJ2-7; possibly TRBD1 for D (6 bases). Germline V gives CDR1 LNHNV, CDR2 YYDKDF (reference sequence). V dropped 0 bases and J dropped 3 bases, with 12 bases sitting between them. The CDR3 runs to 15 residues. The CDR3 here is CATSRDLVRGYEQYF. In DNA, the CDR3 is TGTGCCACCAGCAGAGATTTGGTCAGGGGCTACGAGCAGTACTTC.